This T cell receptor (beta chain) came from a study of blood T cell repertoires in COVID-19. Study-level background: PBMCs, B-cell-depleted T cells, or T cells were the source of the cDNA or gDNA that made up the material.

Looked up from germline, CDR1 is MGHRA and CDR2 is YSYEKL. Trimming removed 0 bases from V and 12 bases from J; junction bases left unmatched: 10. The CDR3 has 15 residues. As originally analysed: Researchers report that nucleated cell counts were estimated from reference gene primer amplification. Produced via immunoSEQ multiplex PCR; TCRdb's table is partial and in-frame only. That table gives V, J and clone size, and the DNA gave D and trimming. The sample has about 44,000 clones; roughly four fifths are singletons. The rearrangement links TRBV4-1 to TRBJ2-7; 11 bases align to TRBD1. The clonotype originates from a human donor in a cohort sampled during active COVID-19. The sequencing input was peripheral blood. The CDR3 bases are TGCGCCAGCAGCCAAGACCAGGACAGGGGGCGCGCCCCGTACTTC. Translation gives CASSQDQDRGRAPYF.